This T cell receptor (beta chain) was found in a study of blood T cell repertoires in COVID-19. Background on the study: Samples came from the United States, Italy and Spain, spanning acute and convalescent COVID-19.

In the original analysis: Researchers report that nucleated cell counts were estimated from reference gene primer amplification. Using immunoSEQ multiplex PCR, the repertoire was profiled, and TCRdb retains in-frame clones only, with some absent. V and J calls and clone size are given by that table; D and trimming were obtained from the DNA. The table records some 240,000 clones, about 80% of them present only once. V lost 3 bases to trimming and J lost 5 bases; unmatched junction nucleotides: 6. The CDR3 loop spans 15 amino acids. Germline assignment: CDR1 KGHSH and CDR2 LQKENI. The age range of participants was roughly 18 to 90 years, with residence in roughly 25 US areas. Which cohort a participant joined came from the clinical history participants gave.

The chain joins TRBV18 to TRBJ2-5; 10 nucleotides match TRBD1. This TCR was recovered from a man in his thirties or forties with acute COVID-19. Material for sequencing was PBMCs or T cells enriched from blood (not recorded which). DNA for the CDR3: TGTGCCAGCTCACCGGCGACAGGGGGCGCCGAGACCCAGTACTTC. This gives the protein CASSPATGGAETQYF.